This T cell receptor beta chain originates from a study of human T cells and chemical hapten exposure. Regarding time point: patch test 1, 2 weeks after DPC sensitization. Treatment given: therapeutic diphenylcyclopropenone sensitization with weekly scalp DPC. This clonotype occurred many times. Its antigen remains unknown. Whole-study results and caveats: Sensitization with DPC brought no change to TCRs above 1 in 1000 in frequency.

MiXCR, run by TCRdb on the RACE reads, gives a single entry per CDR3 protein. The table has some 340,000 distinct CDR3 sequences, about 7% seen once. The specimen comprised whole blood, sampled in connection with sensitization to the hapten diphenylcyclopropenone (DPC). This clonotype originated in a young woman with alopecia areata. Some clones in this sample may be carry-over from other donors' samples.

CDR3 residues: CASSLESGGTEAFF. CDR3 nucleotides: TGTGCCAGCAGCTTAGAAAGTGGGGGCACTGAAGCTTTCTTT. V is TRBV7-9 and J is TRBJ1-1; D is perhaps TRBD1 (5 bases). The germline gives CDR1 SEHNR, CDR2 FQNEAQ (reference sequence). The CDR3 length is 14 residues. V was clipped by 1 base and J by 4 bases, with 10 bases between them.